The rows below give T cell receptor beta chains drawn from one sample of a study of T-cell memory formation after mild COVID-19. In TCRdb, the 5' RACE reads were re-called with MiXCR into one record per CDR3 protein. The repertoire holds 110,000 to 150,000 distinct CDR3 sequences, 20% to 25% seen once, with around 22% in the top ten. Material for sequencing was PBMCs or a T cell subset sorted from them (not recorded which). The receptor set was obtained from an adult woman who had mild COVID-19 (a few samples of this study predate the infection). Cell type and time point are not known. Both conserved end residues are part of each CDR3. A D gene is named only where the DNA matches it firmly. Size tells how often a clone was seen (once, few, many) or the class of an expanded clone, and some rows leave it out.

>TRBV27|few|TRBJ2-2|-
CASSSLRGAGELFF
TGTGCCAGCAGTTCACTCAGGGGCGCCGGGGAGCTGTTTTTT
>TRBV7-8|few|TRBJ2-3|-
CASSTDRDSSSTDTQYF
TGTGCCAGCAGCACGGACCGGGACTCCTCATCGACAGATACGCAGTATTTT
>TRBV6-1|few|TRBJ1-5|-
CASSELSPYSNQPQHF
TGTGCCAGCAGTGAACTCAGCCCGTATAGCAATCAGCCCCAGCATTTT
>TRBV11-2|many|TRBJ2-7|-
CASSLVRGYEQYF
TGTGCCAGCAGCTTAGTGAGGGGCTACGAGCAGTACTTC
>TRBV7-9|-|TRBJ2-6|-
CASTQTSSGANVLTF
TGTGCCAGCACCCAGACCAGCTCTGGGGCCAACGTCCTGACTTTC
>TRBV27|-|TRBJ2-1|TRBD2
CASSSLAVYNEQFF
TGTGCCAGCAGTTCGCTAGCGGTCTACAATGAGCAGTTCTTC
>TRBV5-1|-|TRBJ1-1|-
CASSSEAQGHTEAFF
TGCGCCAGCAGCTCGGAAGCCCAGGGCCACACTGAAGCTTTCTTT
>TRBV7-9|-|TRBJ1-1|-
CASSSRTDGGSMNTEAFF
TGTGCCAGCAGCTCCAGGACCGATGGTGGCTCCATGAACACTGAAGCTTTCTTT
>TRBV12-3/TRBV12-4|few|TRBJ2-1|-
CASSSAGQGYNEQFF
TGTGCCAGCAGTTCAGCGGGCCAAGGGTACAATGAGCAGTTCTTC
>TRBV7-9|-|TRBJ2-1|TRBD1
CASSTMTGGLVNEQFF
TGTGCCAGCAGCACCATGACAGGGGGTCTTGTCAATGAGCAGTTCTTC
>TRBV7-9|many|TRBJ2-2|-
CASSLVGVNTGELFF
TGTGCCAGCAGCTTAGTCGGAGTAAACACCGGGGAGCTGTTTTTT
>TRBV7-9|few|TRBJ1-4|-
CASSPRGGEKLFF
TGTGCCAGCAGCCCCAGAGGTGGAGAAAAACTGTTTTTT
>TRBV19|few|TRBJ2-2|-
CASSISGLAGELFF
TGTGCCAGTAGTATCTCAGGTTTGGCCGGGGAGCTGTTTTTT
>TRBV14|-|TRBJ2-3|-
CASSQDGGATQYF
TGTGCCAGCAGCCAAGATGGGGGCGCTACGCAGTATTTT
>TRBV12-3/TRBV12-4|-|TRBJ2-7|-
CASNLGTPEQYF
TGTGCCAGCAACTTGGGGACTCCAGAGCAGTACTTC
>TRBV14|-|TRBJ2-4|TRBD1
CASSQVQGNIQYF
TGTGCCAGCAGCCAAGTACAGGGGAACATTCAGTACTTC
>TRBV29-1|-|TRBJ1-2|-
CSVDQGSGYTF
TGCAGCGTCGATCAGGGATCTGGCTACACCTTC
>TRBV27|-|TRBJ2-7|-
CASSLLGGPAYEQYF
TGTGCCAGCAGTTTATTAGGGGGACCGGCTTACGAGCAGTACTTC
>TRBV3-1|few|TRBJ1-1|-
CASSQDYDRPIIYTEAFF
TGTGCCAGCAGCCAAGACTACGACAGGCCCATTATCTACACTGAAGCTTTCTTT
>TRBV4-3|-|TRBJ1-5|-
CASSQGHGRNSNQPQHF
TGCGCCAGCAGCCAAGGGCATGGGCGAAACTCCAATCAGCCCCAGCATTTT
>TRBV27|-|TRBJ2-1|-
CASMRGGMDNEQFF
TGTGCCAGCATGAGGGGGGGAATGGACAATGAGCAGTTCTTC
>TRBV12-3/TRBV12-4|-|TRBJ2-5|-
CASSLGSLRAQYF
TGTGCCAGCAGTCTCGGATCCCTGAGGGCCCAGTACTTC
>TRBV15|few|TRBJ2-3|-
CATSRVVDGTDTQYF
TGTGCCACCAGCAGAGTCGTAGACGGCACAGATACGCAGTATTTT
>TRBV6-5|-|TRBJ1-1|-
CASSYRGHEAFF
TGTGCCAGCAGTTACAGGGGCCATGAAGCTTTCTTT
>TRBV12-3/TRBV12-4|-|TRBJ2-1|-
CASSFWISSYNEQFF
TGTGCCAGCAGTTTTTGGATCAGCTCCTACAATGAGCAGTTCTTC